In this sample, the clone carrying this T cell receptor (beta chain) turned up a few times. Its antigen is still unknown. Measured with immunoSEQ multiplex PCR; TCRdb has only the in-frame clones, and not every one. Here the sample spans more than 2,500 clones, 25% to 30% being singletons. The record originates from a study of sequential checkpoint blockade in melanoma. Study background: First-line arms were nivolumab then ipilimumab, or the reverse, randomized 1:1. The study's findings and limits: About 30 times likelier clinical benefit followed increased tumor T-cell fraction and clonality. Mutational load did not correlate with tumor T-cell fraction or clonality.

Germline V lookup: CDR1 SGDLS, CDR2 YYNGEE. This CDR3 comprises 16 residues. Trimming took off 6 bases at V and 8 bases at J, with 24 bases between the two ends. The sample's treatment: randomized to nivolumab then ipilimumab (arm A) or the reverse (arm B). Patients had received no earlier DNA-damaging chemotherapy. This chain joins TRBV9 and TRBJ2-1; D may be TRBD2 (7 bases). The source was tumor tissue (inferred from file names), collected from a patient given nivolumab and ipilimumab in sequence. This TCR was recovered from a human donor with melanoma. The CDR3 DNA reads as TGTGCCAGCAACGGGGGGCTAAAACCGCTGACGTATGAGCAGTTCTTC. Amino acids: CASNGGLKPLTYEQFF.